In this sample, the clone carrying this T cell receptor beta chain is medium-sized (0.01 to 0.1%). Its antigen is undetermined. The source of the sample is a study of neurological immune-mediated disorders. General study findings and limits: HTLV-1-associated myelopathy ranked highest for TCR clonal expansion and multiple sclerosis lowest, beneath healthy controls.

Synthesis of cDNA was carried out by template-switch 5'RACE. The reaction used 10-nucleotide random UMIs. The authors obtained over 170 million TCR-beta sequences from 15-18 subjects per sequencing run. TCRdb itself ran the 5' RACE reads through MiXCR, one entry per CDR3 protein. The table includes about 59,000 distinct CDR3 sequences, roughly 12% detected once. For the unsorted libraries, 2 million PBMCs stored at -80 C served as input. From germline, CDR1 is SGHDT and CDR2 YYEEEE. This CDR3 spans 13 amino acids. The V end lost 0 bases, the J end lost 10 bases, and 12 bases lay between the germline ends.

The TCR was taken from a woman in her sixties with HTLV-1-associated myelopathy (HAM/TSP). The sequenced material came from PBMCs. V usage is TRBV5-6 and J usage is TRBJ2-3; the D is unclear. Written as DNA, the CDR3 is TGTGCCAGCAGCTTGGTAAGAGACTCGGCGCAGTATTTT. Residues: CASSLVRDSAQYF.